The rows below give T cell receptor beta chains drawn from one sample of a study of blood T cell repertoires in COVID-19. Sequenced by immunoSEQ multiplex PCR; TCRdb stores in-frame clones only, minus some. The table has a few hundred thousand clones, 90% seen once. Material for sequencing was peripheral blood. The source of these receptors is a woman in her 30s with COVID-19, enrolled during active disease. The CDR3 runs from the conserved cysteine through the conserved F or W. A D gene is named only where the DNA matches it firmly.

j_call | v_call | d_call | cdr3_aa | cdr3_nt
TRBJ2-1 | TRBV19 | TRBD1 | CASTATGDSYNEQFF | TGTGCCAGTACCGCCACAGGGGACTCCTACAATGAGCAGTTCTTC
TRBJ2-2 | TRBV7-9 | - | CASSSGVVDTGELFF | TGTGCCAGCAGCTCAGGGGTCGTGGACACCGGGGAGCTGTTTTTT
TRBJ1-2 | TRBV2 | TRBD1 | CASSGQGAGGYTF | TGTGCCAGCAGTGGACAGGGGGCGGGTGGCTACACCTTC
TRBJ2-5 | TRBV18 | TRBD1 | CASSPTGSQETQYF | TGTGCCAGCTCACCGACAGGGTCGCAAGAGACCCAGTACTTC
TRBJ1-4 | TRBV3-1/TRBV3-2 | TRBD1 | CASSLGQGEEKLFF | TGTGCCAGCAGCCTCGGACAGGGTGAAGAAAAACTGTTTTTT
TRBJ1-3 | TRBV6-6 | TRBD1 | CASSRGQGAITGNTIYF | TGTGCCAGCAGTCGGGGACAGGGGGCGATCACTGGAAACACCATATATTTT
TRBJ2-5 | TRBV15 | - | CATSSQGQETQYF | TGTGCCACCAGCAGTCAGGGGCAAGAGACCCAGTACTTC
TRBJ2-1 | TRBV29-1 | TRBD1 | CSAGTGDNEQFF | TGCAGCGCCGGGACAGGGGACAATGAGCAGTTCTTC
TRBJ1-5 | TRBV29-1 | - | CSVEFRGVLLNQPQHF | TGCAGCGTTGAGTTTCGGGGGGTTCTCCTTAATCAGCCCCAGCATTTT
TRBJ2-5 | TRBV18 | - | CASSPTKQETQYF | TGTGCCAGCTCACCTACTAAACAAGAGACCCAGTACTTC